A single sample gave rise to the 10 T cell receptor beta chains below, sequenced in a study of shared clonotypes between healthy human individuals. Repertoires were generated with immunoSEQ multiplex PCR, while TCRdb's copy carries only in-frame clones and drops some. In the table there are 1.6 million or so clones, about 98.5% of which are singletons. Sequenced input: naive CD4+ T cells sorted from blood. Specified subset: CD45RA+ positively selected. The receptors derive from a man aged 25 to 40 in good health.

The rearrangement uses TRBV11-2 and TRBJ2-3; 12 bases map to TRBD2. Germline V lookup: CDR1 SGHAT, CDR2 FQNNGV. V trimming: 4 bases; J trimming: 9 bases; junction bases outside the gene matches: 2. This CDR3 contains 13 residues. The CDR3 DNA reads TGTGCCAGCAGCTCTAGCGGGAGGGCGACGCAGTATTTT. It encodes CASSSSGRATQYF.

This clone was detected once. The gene calls are TRBV5-3 and TRBJ2-7; TRBD2 agrees at 9 bases. TRBV5-3 is treated as an ORF (open reading frame) with a function not yet certain. V lost 1 base, J lost 4 bases, and 12 bases stayed unmatched. The CDR3 contains 17 residues. CDR3 region: CARSLKVAGGPTYEQYF. In DNA, the CDR3 is TGTGCCAGAAGCTTGAAAGTCGCGGGAGGGCCTACTTACGAGCAGTACTTC.

The rearrangement joins TRBV18 to TRBJ2-1, with D perhaps matching TRBD2 (5 bases). Germline CDR1 is KGHSH and CDR2 is LQKENI. This CDR3 contains 16 residues. Trimming took 0 bases from V and 9 from J, leaving 18 bases between them. The CDR3 protein is CASSPPNFSGYGEQFF. The CDR3 region has the DNA TGTGCCAGCTCACCACCGAATTTCTCGGGGTATGGTGAGCAGTTCTTC.

This rearrangement joins TRBV19 to TRBJ2-5, with D uncertain. Trimming removed 3 bases at V and 5 bases at J, with 13 bases between. This CDR3 region has 14 residues. Germline V gene data show CDR1 as LNHDA and CDR2 as SQIVND (reference sequence). CDR3 amino acids: CASSIETFSETQYF. CDR3 DNA: TGTGCCAGTAGTATTGAGACGTTCTCGGAGACCCAGTACTTC. Drawing the rest from reference TRBV19 and TRBJ2-5, the complete variable domain is DGGITQSPKYLFRKEGQNVTLSCEQNLNHDAMYWYRQDPGQGLRLIYYSQIVNDFQKGDIAEGYSVSREKKESFPLTVTSAQKNPTAFYLCASSIETFSETQYFGPGTRLLVL.

The rearrangement links TRBV5-1 to TRBJ2-1; TRBD1 is a possible D gene (6 bases). Per the germline V gene, CDR1 is SGHRS and CDR2 is YFSETQ. V lost 2 bases, J lost 1 base, and 16 bases lay in between. This CDR3 is built from 17 residues. In DNA form, the CDR3 reads TGCGCCAGCAGCTTTCTCCCGAAACAGGGTTCCTACAATGAGCAGTTCTTC. It specifies CASSFLPKQGSYNEQFF.

This clone has just one count. This rearrangement joins TRBV4-1 to TRBJ2-1, with a weak D call TRBD2 (5 bases). Trimming took off 4 bases at V and 3 bases at J, with 13 bases between the two ends. Germline V lookup: CDR1 MGHRA, CDR2 YSYEKL. The CDR3 is 15 residues long. CDR3 coding DNA: TGCGCCAGCAGCCCTCTTCCGACTAACTACAATGAGCAGTTCTTC. Its translation is CASSPLPTNYNEQFF.

This clone was counted a single time. The chain employs TRBV5-4 and TRBJ2-7; 10 bases are a match to TRBD2. V trimming: 0 bases; J trimming: 0 bases; junction bases outside the gene matches: 3. Germline values: CDR1 SGHNT, CDR2 YYREEE (reference sequence). The CDR3 loop spans 16 amino acids. CDR3 coding DNA: TGTGCCAGCAGCTTGGTTTCTAGCGGGAGCTCCTACGAGCAGTACTTC. Protein product: CASSLVSSGSSYEQYF.

The chain links TRBV28 to TRBJ2-1, with 7 bases that match TRBD2. The germline V gene has CDR1 MDHEN and CDR2 SYDVKM. V shed 5 bases, J shed 6 bases, and the junction held 13 bases outside the gene matches. The CDR3 spans 16 residues. The CDR3 region is CASSAGWRGGVNEQFF. The CDR3 region has the DNA TGTGCCAGCAGTGCAGGGTGGCGGGGAGGGGTCAATGAGCAGTTCTTC.

V is TRBV6-6 and J is TRBJ2-7; tentative D call: TRBD2 (6 bases). The CDR3 covers 15 residues. V lost 10 bases and J lost 0, with 19 bases in between. Per germline, CDR1 MNHNY and CDR2 SVGAGI (reference sequence). In nucleotides, the CDR3 is TGTGCCACTCACTGGGGGAGGCTAAGCTCCTACGAGCAGTACTTC. This encodes CATHWGRLSSYEQYF.

The chain employs TRBV15 and TRBJ1-1, with 10 bases matching TRBD1. This CDR3 comprises 14 residues. Unmatched junction bases numbered 3, after V lost 3 bases and J lost 5 bases. Per the germline V gene, CDR1 is LNHNV and CDR2 is YYDKDF (reference sequence). The CDR3 coding sequence is TGTGCCACCAGCAGCCGGGACAGGGGTACTGAAGCTTTCTTT. Translating it yields CATSSRDRGTEAFF.